The rows below give T cell receptor beta chains drawn from one sample of a study of regulatory T cells in long-lasting Graves disease. TCRdb re-called the multiplex PCR reads through MiXCR, storing one row per CDR3 protein. The table records around 480,000 distinct CDR3 sequences, about 16% of them present only once. A further study also used this sample, focusing on T cells in Graves' hyperthyroidism and ophthalmopathy.

This specimen consisted of peripheral blood mononuclear cells (PBMCs), obtained at new diagnosis, from a patient treated with antithyroid drugs. Receptors originate from a woman aged 35-65 years with Graves disease. Both conserved end residues are part of each CDR3. D genes are given only for firm matches. Clone size is shown for a subset of rows, as once, few, many or a class of expanded clone.

D gene	clone size	V gene	J gene	CDR3 DNA	CDR3 protein
NA	NA	TRBV14	TRBJ2-7	TGTGCCAGCAGCCAAGATCTGGTACGAGCCTACGAGCAGTACTTC	CASSQDLVRAYEQYF
NA	few	TRBV4-1	TRBJ1-5	TGCGCCAGCAGCCAACATGAAGTGGCAGGGTGGTCCAATCAGCCCCAGCATTTT	CASSQHEVAGWSNQPQHF
NA	many	TRBV20-1	TRBJ2-3	TGCAGTGCTAGTGTTCCAGCAGCCCTTGGCACAGATACGCAGTATTTT	CSASVPAALGTDTQYF
NA	many	TRBV6-1	TRBJ1-1	TGTGCCAGCCGGGGGGACACTGAAGCTTTCTTT	CASRGDTEAFF
TRBD1	NA	TRBV4-1	TRBJ1-2	TGCGCCAGCAGCCAGGATACCTCAGGGGGCGTAAGCTATGGCTACACCTTC	CASSQDTSGGVSYGYTF
NA	NA	TRBV6-4	TRBJ2-3	TGTGCCAGCAGTGTAAGTTTCGGCACAGATACGCAGTATTTT	CASSVSFGTDTQYF
TRBD1	many	TRBV6-2/TRBV6-3	TRBJ1-1	TGTGCCAGCAGTTACCAACCACAGGGGGCCACTGAAGCTTTCTTT	CASSYQPQGATEAFF
TRBD2	many	TRBV20-1	TRBJ2-3	TGCAGTGGACTAGCGGGGGGGACAGATACGCAGTATTTT	CSGLAGGTDTQYF
NA	many	TRBV28	TRBJ2-7	TGTGCCAGCAGTCAAACACCCGTCTACGAGCAGTACTTC	CASSQTPVYEQYF
TRBD1	NA	TRBV6-2/TRBV6-3	TRBJ1-2	TGTGCCAGCAGTTTTACCCCGCAGGGGGCGGACTATGGCTACACCTTC	CASSFTPQGADYGYTF
NA	few	TRBV18	TRBJ2-7	TGTGCCAGCTCATCTGGGACGGGGAGCTCCTACGAGCAGTACTTC	CASSSGTGSSYEQYF
NA	many	TRBV12-3/TRBV12-4	TRBJ1-2	TGTGCCAGCAGTTTGGGGGCGACGCGCTACACCTTC	CASSLGATRYTF
NA	NA	TRBV19	TRBJ2-6	TGTGCCAGCCACTCTGGGGGCTCTCCTGGGGCCAACGTCCTGACTTTC	CASHSGGSPGANVLTF
TRBD1	many	TRBV12-3/TRBV12-4	TRBJ2-7	TGTGCCAGCAGTTGGGACAGCTACGAGCAGTACTTC	CASSWDSYEQYF
TRBD1	many	TRBV3-1	TRBJ2-3	TGTGCCAGCAGCCCCCTCGGACAGGGTCAAGCAGATACGCAGTATTTT	CASSPLGQGQADTQYF
TRBD1	many	TRBV2	TRBJ2-5	TGTGCCAGCAGAGGGGACAGGGAAGAGACCCAGTACTTC	CASRGDREETQYF
NA	few	TRBV19	TRBJ1-5	TGTGCCAGTAGTATAGATTCAGGGAGTCAGCCCCAGCATTTT	CASSIDSGSQPQHF
NA	many	TRBV5-1	TRBJ2-4	TGCGCCAGCAGCTTGGCCGACGAAAACATTCAGTACTTC	CASSLADENIQYF
NA	few	TRBV6-5	TRBJ2-7	TGTGCCAGCAGTTACTCGACTAGATCCTACGAGCAGTACTTC	CASSYSTRSYEQYF
NA	many	TRBV7-8	TRBJ1-2	TGTGCCAGCAGCTTAGCGAGGGGTGACAACTATGGCTACACCTTC	CASSLARGDNYGYTF
NA	many	TRBV6-1	TRBJ1-2	TGTGCCAGCAGGGAGGGATCGTTTAACTATGGCTACACCTTC	CASREGSFNYGYTF
TRBD1	NA	TRBV5-1	TRBJ1-5	TGCGCCAGCAGAGAAGAGGGGGCGGGTCGGCCCCAGCATTTT	CASREEGAGRPQHF